This is a list of T cell receptor beta chains from one sample in a study of blood T cell repertoires in COVID-19. TCRdb keeps only in-frame clones here, not all; method: immunoSEQ multiplex PCR. The sample consists of around 220,000 clones, roughly three quarters of them appearing once. The sequenced sample consisted of peripheral blood. These receptors all stem from a woman aged 35 to 49 with active or convalescent COVID-19. Both conserved end residues are part of each CDR3. For some rows the clone size is stated as once, few or many, or as a class when expanded; others skip it.

TRBJ1-6 | TRBV3-1/TRBV3-2 | . | CASSQDYRVNNSPLHF
TRBJ1-2 | TRBV12-3/TRBV12-4 | . | CASSPDRGGYTF
TRBJ1-5 | TRBV19 | . | CASIGLQGGSNQPQHF
TRBJ1-1 | TRBV15 | . | CATSRVIGTAAFF
TRBJ2-5 | TRBV5-1 | . | CASSFWDSGVETQYF
TRBJ1-5 | TRBV21-1 | . | CASTPRDQPQHF
TRBJ1-2 | TRBV19 | . | CASSTGGVGYGYTF
TRBJ1-2 | TRBV4-1 | few | CASSHQGQDYGYTF
TRBJ1-4 | TRBV2 | few | CASSQRGTGEEKLFF
TRBJ2-2 | TRBV11-2 | few | CASSLIRANTGELFF
TRBJ1-1 | TRBV28 | . | CASTGVGGTEAFF
TRBJ1-3 | TRBV6-6 | few | CASSSHGEARNTIYF
TRBJ1-6 | TRBV14 | . | CASSQGRENSPLHF
TRBJ1-1 | TRBV7-9 | once | CASSLARQGLTEAFF
TRBJ2-1 | TRBV7-6 | few | CASSNSGGNNEQFF
TRBJ1-4 | TRBV5-4 | . | CASSPAPGGSTNEKLFF
TRBJ1-2 | TRBV19 | . | CASSRTWTGEYYGYTF
TRBJ1-2 | TRBV10-3 | once | CAISQGENYGYTF
TRBJ1-2 | TRBV2 | . | CASNPIDGQGLYGYTF
TRBJ2-3 | TRBV29-1 | . | CSVAETGGSYTQYF
TRBJ1-1 | TRBV9 | once | CASSVGSGVTEAFF
TRBJ1-4 | TRBV5-1 | . | CASSLAGGTLKPEKLFF
TRBJ1-4 | TRBV27 | few | CASRSAGSSVKKLFF
TRBJ2-1 | TRBV7-3 | few | CASSPYGGGAFEQFF
TRBJ1-2 | TRBV6-4 | . | CASSEAPLGYTF
TRBJ2-5 | TRBV11-2 | . | CASSFSGETQYF
TRBJ1-2 | TRBV5-8 | . | CASSLGVRSSYGYTF
TRBJ1-1 | TRBV29-1 | . | CSGTSRGWNTEAFF
TRBJ1-5 | TRBV15 | . | CATGSGPRQPQHF
TRBJ1-6 | TRBV2 | . | CASSENLYSPLHF
TRBJ2-1 | TRBV6-5 | few | CASSYRLTSAGEQFF
TRBJ1-4 | TRBV7-9 | . | CASSPSRRANEKLFF
TRBJ1-2 | TRBV12-3/TRBV12-4 | . | CASSLGSSYGYTF
TRBJ1-4 | TRBV10-3 | . | CAISKAGQGAQGEKLFF
TRBJ2-2 | TRBV3-1/TRBV3-2 | . | CASSQRTSLSGELFF
TRBJ2-3 | TRBV7-9 | . | CASSPAGASTDTQYF
TRBJ2-1 | TRBV6-5 | once | CASSSRVNEQFF